These T cell receptor beta chains were read from a single sample in a study of coeliac disease. TCRdb's copy holds only in-frame clones and misses some; the assay was immunoSEQ multiplex PCR. Of around 3,500 clones in the sample, about 70% were seen once. Sequenced sample: intraepithelial lymphocytes from the gut. These TCRs come from a man younger than 35 with celiac disease on a gluten-free diet. Both conserved end residues are part of each CDR3. A D gene is named only where the DNA matches it firmly. The listing skips clone size in some rows; elsewhere it reads once, few, many or a size class.

cdr3_aa | cdr3_nt | j_call | d_call | clone_size | v_call
CASSGYTGTSGGAYEQYF | TGTGCCAGCAGCGGATATACCGGGACTAGCGGGGGGGCGTACGAGCAGTACTTC | TRBJ2-7 | TRBD2 | - | TRBV2
CASSLAASGGLTYF | TGTGCCAGCAGCTTGGCCGCTAGCGGGGGGCTTACTTACTTC | TRBJ2-5 | TRBD2 | - | TRBV5-4
CAIGAPSYNEQFF | TGTGCCATCGGGGCCCCCTCCTACAATGAGCAGTTCTTC | TRBJ2-1 | - | - | TRBV10-3
CASSRDNNQPQHF | TGTGCCAGCAGCCGGGACAACAATCAGCCCCAGCATTTT | TRBJ1-5 | - | - | TRBV7-2
CASSPEGGSAETQYF | TGTGCCAGCAGCCCCGAGGGGGGGAGCGCAGAGACCCAGTACTTC | TRBJ2-5 | - | - | TRBV9
CASSPGGPYNEQFF | TGTGCCAGCAGCCCCGGGGGGCCTTACAATGAGCAGTTCTTC | TRBJ2-1 | - | - | TRBV27
CACASVGQGYGYTF | TGTGCCTGCGCCAGTGTGGGACAGGGTTATGGCTACACCTTC | TRBJ1-2 | TRBD1 | - | TRBV5-4
CASSSRTGKETQYF | TGTGCCAGCAGTTCCAGGACAGGGAAAGAGACCCAGTACTTC | TRBJ2-5 | TRBD1 | - | TRBV27
CPGRMFRKRRKTYGYTF | TGTCCTGGGAGAATGTTCAGAAAGCGGAGAAAGACCTATGGCTACACCTTC | TRBJ1-2 | - | once | TRBV22-1
CASSLVGTVLSYEQYF | TGTGCCAGCAGCTTGGTCGGGACAGTCCTCTCCTACGAGCAGTACTTC | TRBJ2-7 | TRBD1 | few | TRBV4-2
CASSHTSGGPFETQYF | TGCGCCAGCAGCCATACCTCAGGGGGCCCGTTTGAGACCCAGTACTTC | TRBJ2-5 | TRBD1 | - | TRBV4-3
CASSQALVRYEQYF | TGCGCCAGCAGCCAAGCCCTAGTGAGATACGAGCAGTACTTC | TRBJ2-7 | - | - | TRBV4-3
CASSWGGQGPIEQYF | TGTGCCAGCAGCTGGGGGGGACAGGGGCCTATCGAGCAGTACTTC | TRBJ2-7 | TRBD1 | - | TRBV11-1
CATSRERGNTEAFF | TGTGCCACCAGCAGAGAAAGGGGAAACACTGAAGCTTTCTTT | TRBJ1-1 | - | - | TRBV15
CASSLSGGRFF | TGTGCCAGCAGTCTTAGCGGGGGGCGGTTCTTC | TRBJ2-1 | TRBD2 | - | TRBV6-6
CASSKQVDVYNEQFF | TGTGCCAGCAGTAAACAGGTGGATGTTTACAATGAGCAGTTCTTC | TRBJ2-1 | - | few | TRBV27
CASSLLRTMNTEAFF | TGTGCCAGCAGCTTACTCAGGACAATGAACACTGAAGCTTTCTTT | TRBJ1-1 | - | - | TRBV7-2
CASSLTGAADTQYF | TGTGCCAGCAGCTTGACAGGGGCTGCAGATACGCAGTATTTT | TRBJ2-3 | TRBD1 | - | TRBV7-3
CASSGGTGSYNEQFF | TGTGCCAGCAGCGGAGGGACAGGGAGTTACAATGAGCAGTTCTTC | TRBJ2-1 | TRBD1 | - | TRBV5-4
CASSQNRGWGYTF | TGTGCCAGCAGTCAGAACAGGGGATGGGGCTACACCTTC | TRBJ1-2 | TRBD1 | - | TRBV6-4
CASSSNPGVYNEQFF | TGTGCCAGCAGCTCCAACCCGGGGGTATACAATGAGCAGTTCTTC | TRBJ2-1 | - | - | TRBV7-3
CASSDSSGGSADTQYF | TGTGCCAGCAGTGACTCAAGCGGGGGTAGCGCAGATACGCAGTATTTT | TRBJ2-3 | TRBD2 | - | TRBV6-4
CASRGQGRGNTGELFF | TGTGCCAGCAGGGGACAAGGCAGGGGGAACACCGGGGAGCTGTTTTTT | TRBJ2-2 | - | - | TRBV28
CAISDGTAYEQYF | TGTGCCATCAGTGACGGGACAGCCTACGAGCAGTACTTC | TRBJ2-7 | TRBD1 | - | TRBV10-3
CASSFPTSGHYNEQFF | TGTGCCAGCAGCTTCCCGACTAGCGGGCACTACAATGAGCAGTTCTTC | TRBJ2-1 | TRBD2 | few | TRBV5-5
CASSEFKRGTDNEQFF | TGTGCCAGCAGTGAATTTAAGCGGGGCACAGACAATGAGCAGTTCTTC | TRBJ2-1 | TRBD2 | - | TRBV25-1
CASSIGTEQFF | TGCGCCAGCAGCATTGGGACAGAGCAGTTCTTC | TRBJ2-1 | - | - | TRBV5-1
CASSLGQGVFSPLHF | TGTGCCAGCAGCTTGGGACAGGGGGTTTTTTCACCCCTCCACTTT | TRBJ1-6 | TRBD1 | - | TRBV5-6
CASSQDFRDTAKNIQYF | TGTGCCAGCAGCCAAGATTTCCGGGACACCGCCAAAAACATTCAGTACTTC | TRBJ2-4 | - | - | TRBV4-2
CASSTLWGLYGYTF | TGTGCCAGCAGTACCCTTTGGGGCCTCTATGGCTACACCTTC | TRBJ1-2 | - | - | TRBV28
CASSPPTGPTYGYTF | TGTGCCAGCAGCCCCCCGACAGGCCCCACCTATGGCTACACCTTC | TRBJ1-2 | - | - | TRBV5-4
CASGKMGRGNSPLHF | TGCGCCAGCGGGAAGATGGGCCGGGGTAATTCACCCCTCCACTTT | TRBJ1-6 | - | few | TRBV5-1
CASSLVAGEGRTNYGYTF | TGTGCCAGCAGCTTAGTGGCAGGCGAGGGAAGAACTAACTATGGCTACACCTTC | TRBJ1-2 | - | - | TRBV7-2
CASSLLNQGAEAFF | TGTGCCAGCAGTCTACTTAACCAGGGCGCTGAAGCTTTCTTT | TRBJ1-1 | - | once | TRBV6-5
CASSSQASPTTEAFF | TGTGCCAGCAGCTCACAGGCCTCGCCAACCACTGAAGCTTTCTTT | TRBJ1-1 | - | - | TRBV7-3
CASSFNTGISGNTIYF | TGTGCCAGCAGCTTTAATACAGGGATCTCTGGAAACACCATATATTTT | TRBJ1-3 | - | - | TRBV7-2
CASSLATGGAWSGYTF | TGTGCCAGCAGCTTAGCCACAGGGGGCGCGTGGAGTGGCTACACCTTC | TRBJ1-2 | TRBD1 | - | TRBV11-2
CASSLSQGTAYEQYF | TGCGCCAGCAGCTTGTCGCAAGGGACAGCCTACGAGCAGTACTTC | TRBJ2-7 | TRBD1 | - | TRBV5-1
CASSQTGSNQPQHF | TGTGCCAGCAGCCAGACAGGGAGCAATCAGCCCCAGCATTTT | TRBJ1-5 | TRBD1 | - | TRBV25-1
CASSSQSLGLNWDEQYF | TGTGCCAGCAGTTCGCAAAGCCTGGGACTAAATTGGGACGAGCAGTACTTC | TRBJ2-7 | TRBD2 | few | TRBV27
CASSYTGTGRDGKLFF | TGTGCCAGCAGTTACACCGGTACAGGGAGAGATGGGAAACTGTTTTTT | TRBJ1-4 | - | - | TRBV6-5
CASSVNAGNQPQHF | TGTGCCAGCAGCGTGAACGCAGGGAATCAGCCCCAGCATTTT | TRBJ1-5 | - | - | TRBV9
CASSSRQKSYNEQFF | TGTGCCAGCAGCTCCAGACAGAAATCCTACAATGAGCAGTTCTTC | TRBJ2-1 | - | - | TRBV7-6
CASSLALSLRSNQPQHF | TGTGCCAGCAGCTTAGCGCTATCCCTGAGGAGCAATCAGCCCCAGCATTTT | TRBJ1-5 | - | - | TRBV7-2